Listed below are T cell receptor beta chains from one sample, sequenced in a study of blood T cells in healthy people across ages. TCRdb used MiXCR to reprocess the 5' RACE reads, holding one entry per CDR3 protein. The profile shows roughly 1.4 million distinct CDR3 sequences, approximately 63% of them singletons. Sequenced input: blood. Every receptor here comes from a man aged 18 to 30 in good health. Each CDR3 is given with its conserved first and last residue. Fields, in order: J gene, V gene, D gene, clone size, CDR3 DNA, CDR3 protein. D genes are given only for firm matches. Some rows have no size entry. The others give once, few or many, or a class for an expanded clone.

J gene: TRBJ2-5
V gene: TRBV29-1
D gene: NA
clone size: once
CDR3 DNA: TGCAGCGTTGTTGGGGATTCTCCTTCCGACGGGCAGTACTTC
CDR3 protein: CSVVGDSPSDGQYF

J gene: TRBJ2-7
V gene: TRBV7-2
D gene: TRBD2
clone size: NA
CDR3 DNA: TGTGCCAGCAGCCGCGGACGGGGGGAAAGGGAGCAGTACTTC
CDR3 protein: CASSRGRGEREQYF

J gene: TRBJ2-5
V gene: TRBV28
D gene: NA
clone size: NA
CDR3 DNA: TGTGCCAGCAACTGCCAAGAGACCCAGTACTTC
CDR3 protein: CASNCQETQYF

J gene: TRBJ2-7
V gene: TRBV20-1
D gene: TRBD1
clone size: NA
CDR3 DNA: TGCAGTGTGGACAGGGTCTACGAGCAGTACTTC
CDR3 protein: CSVDRVYEQYF

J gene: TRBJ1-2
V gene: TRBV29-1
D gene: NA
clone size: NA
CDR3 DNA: TGCAGCGTTGAAGAACGGCCTGCCTATGGCTACACCTTC
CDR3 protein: CSVEERPAYGYTF

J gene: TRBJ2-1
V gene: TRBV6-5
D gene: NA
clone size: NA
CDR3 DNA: TGTGCCAGCAGCTGGCATGACAGCTACAATGAGCAGTTCTTC
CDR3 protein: CASSWHDSYNEQFF

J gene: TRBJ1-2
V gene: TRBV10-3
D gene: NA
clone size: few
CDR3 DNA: TGTGCCATCAGTGAGTACAGGGTTCCGAACTATGGCTACACCTTC
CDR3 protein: CAISEYRVPNYGYTF

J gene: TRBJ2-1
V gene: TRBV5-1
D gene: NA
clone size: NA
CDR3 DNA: TGCGCCAGCAGAGCAGGGGATAGGTCCTACAATGAGCAGTTCTTC
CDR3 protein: CASRAGDRSYNEQFF

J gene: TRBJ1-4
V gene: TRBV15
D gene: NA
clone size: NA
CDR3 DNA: TGTGCCACCAGCAGAGACGGGTTTAAACTGTTTTTT
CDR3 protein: CATSRDGFKLFF

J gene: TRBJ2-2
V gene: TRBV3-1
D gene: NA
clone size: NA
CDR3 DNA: TGTGCCAGCAGCCATGGGGGCAGGGTATGGAACACCGGGGAGCTGTTTTTT
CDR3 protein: CASSHGGRVWNTGELFF

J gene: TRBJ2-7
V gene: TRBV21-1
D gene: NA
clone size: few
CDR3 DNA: TGTGCCAGCAAGGGGCCAGCGGGGCAAGGCCCTTACGAGCAGTACTTC
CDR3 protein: CASKGPAGQGPYEQYF

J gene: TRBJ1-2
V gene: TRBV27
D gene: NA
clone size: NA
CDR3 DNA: TGTGCCGGCAGTTTAAGATGGAACTATGGCTACACCTTC
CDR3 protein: CAGSLRWNYGYTF

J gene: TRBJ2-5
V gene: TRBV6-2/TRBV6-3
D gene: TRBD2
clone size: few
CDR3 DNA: TGTGCCAGCATTCCAACCTTAGCGGGAAGGGAGACCCAGTACTTC
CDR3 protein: CASIPTLAGRETQYF

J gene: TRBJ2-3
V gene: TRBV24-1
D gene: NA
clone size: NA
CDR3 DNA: TGTGCCACAGCAACCAGGGCAGGGTCCGGCACAGATACGCAGTATTTT
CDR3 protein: CATATRAGSGTDTQYF

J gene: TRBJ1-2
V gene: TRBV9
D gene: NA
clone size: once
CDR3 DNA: TGTGCCAGCAGCGAGGGACTTCGCTACACCTTC
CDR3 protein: CASSEGLRYTF

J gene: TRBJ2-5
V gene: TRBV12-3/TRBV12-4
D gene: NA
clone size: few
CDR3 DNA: TGTGCCAGCAGCAAGGGGGGGACAGGCGAGACCCAGTACTTC
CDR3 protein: CASSKGGTGETQYF

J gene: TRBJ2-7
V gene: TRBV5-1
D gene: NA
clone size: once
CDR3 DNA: TGCGCCAGCAGCTCATCAATTTCCCAGGGGTACGAGCAGTACTTC
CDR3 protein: CASSSSISQGYEQYF

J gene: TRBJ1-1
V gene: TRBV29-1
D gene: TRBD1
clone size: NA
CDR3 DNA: TGCAGCGTAGAAACAGGGGTCGGAGCTTTCTTT
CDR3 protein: CSVETGVGAFF

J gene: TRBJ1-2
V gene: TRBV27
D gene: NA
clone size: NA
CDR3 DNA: TGTGCCAGCAGGAGGGACACCCTAAACTATGGCTACACCTTC
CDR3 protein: CASRRDTLNYGYTF

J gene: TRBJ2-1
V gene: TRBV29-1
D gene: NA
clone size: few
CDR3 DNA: TGCAGTGGGGGAAGTTACAATGAGCAGTTCTTC
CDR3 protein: CSGGSYNEQFF

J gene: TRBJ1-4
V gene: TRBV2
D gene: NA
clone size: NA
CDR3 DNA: TGTGCCAGCAGTGACGGGTCTAGTAATGAAAAACTGTTTTTT
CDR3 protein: CASSDGSSNEKLFF

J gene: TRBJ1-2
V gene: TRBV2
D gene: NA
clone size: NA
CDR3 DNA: TGTGCCAGCAGTGAGAGGCGGGGTTTGAGTGGCGGCTACACCTTC
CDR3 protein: CASSERRGLSGGYTF

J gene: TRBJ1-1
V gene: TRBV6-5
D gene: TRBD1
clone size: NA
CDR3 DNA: TGTGCCAGTCACAGGGGGCAGGGGAGGTCTGAAGCTTTCTTT
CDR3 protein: CASHRGQGRSEAFF

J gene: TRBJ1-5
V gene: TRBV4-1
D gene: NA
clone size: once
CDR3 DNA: TGCGCCAGCAGCCATCAACAGGGTTATCAGCCCCAGCATTTT
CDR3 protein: CASSHQQGYQPQHF

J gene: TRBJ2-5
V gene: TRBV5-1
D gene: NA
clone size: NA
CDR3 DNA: TGCGCCAGCAGCTGGGAGTCGACCCAGTACTTC
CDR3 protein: CASSWESTQYF

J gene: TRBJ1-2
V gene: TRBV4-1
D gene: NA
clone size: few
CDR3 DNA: TGCGCCAGCAGCCTGACAATTATCCCCTATGGCTACACCTTC
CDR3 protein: CASSLTIIPYGYTF

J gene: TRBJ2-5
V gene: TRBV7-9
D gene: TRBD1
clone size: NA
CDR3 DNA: TGTGCCAGCAGCTTAGTTCAGGGGGACCGGGACAGCTACAATGAGCAGTACTTC
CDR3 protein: CASSLVQGDRDSYNEQYF

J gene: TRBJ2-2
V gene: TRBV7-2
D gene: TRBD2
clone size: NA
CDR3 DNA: TGTGTCAGCAGCTTCGAACGGACTAGCACCGGGGAGCTGTTTTTT
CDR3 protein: CVSSFERTSTGELFF

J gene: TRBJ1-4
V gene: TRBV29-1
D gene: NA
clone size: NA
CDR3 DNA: TGCAGCGTCCAGAAAAACAGGCACGACAATGAAAAACTGTTTTTT
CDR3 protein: CSVQKNRHDNEKLFF

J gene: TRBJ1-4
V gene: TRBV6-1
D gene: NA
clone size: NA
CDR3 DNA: TGTGCCAGCAGTGAAGTAGTCGGGTTAGGGGAAAAACTGTTTTTT
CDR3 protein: CASSEVVGLGEKLFF

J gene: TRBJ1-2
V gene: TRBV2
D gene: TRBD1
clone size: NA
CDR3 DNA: TGTGCCAGCAGGCTCGGGACAGCGACAGCTAACTATGGCTACACCTTC
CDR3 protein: CASRLGTATANYGYTF

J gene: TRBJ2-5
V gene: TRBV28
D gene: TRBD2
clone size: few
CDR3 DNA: TGTGCCATCCGGACTAGCGGAAGGGGGCAAGAGACCCAGTACTTC
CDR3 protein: CAIRTSGRGQETQYF

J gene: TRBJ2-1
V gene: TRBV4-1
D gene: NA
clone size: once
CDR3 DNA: TGCGCCAGCAGCCAAGGACGAGGCAGGGCTTTGTACAATGAGCAGTTCTTC
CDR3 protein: CASSQGRGRALYNEQFF

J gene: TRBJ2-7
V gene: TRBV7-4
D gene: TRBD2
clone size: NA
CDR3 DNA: TGTGCCAGCAGCTCCGGAGGGACTAGCGGGAGTCTTTGTTCCGAGCAGTACTTC
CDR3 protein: CASSSGGTSGSLCSEQYF

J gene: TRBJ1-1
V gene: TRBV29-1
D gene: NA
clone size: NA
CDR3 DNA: TGCAGCGTCACCACAGGGTACACTGAAGCTTTCTTT
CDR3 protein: CSVTTGYTEAFF

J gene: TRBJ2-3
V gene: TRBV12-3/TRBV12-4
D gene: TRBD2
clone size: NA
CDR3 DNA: TGTGCCAGCAGTTACGGCGGGGGGAGACATGATACGCAGTATTTT
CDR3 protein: CASSYGGGRHDTQYF

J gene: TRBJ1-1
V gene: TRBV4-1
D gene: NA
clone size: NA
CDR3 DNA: TGCGCCAGCAGCCATTCCTCAGGGGTAGTAGCTTTCTTT
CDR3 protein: CASSHSSGVVAFF

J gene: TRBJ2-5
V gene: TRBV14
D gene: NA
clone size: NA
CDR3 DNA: TGTGCCAGCAAAGACGGCCCCCAGGAGACCCAGTACTTC
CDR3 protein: CASKDGPQETQYF

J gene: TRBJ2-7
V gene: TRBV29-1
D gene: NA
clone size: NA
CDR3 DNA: TGCAGCGTTGTTGTGGGGGGCTCCTACAATGAGCAGTACTTC
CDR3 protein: CSVVVGGSYNEQYF

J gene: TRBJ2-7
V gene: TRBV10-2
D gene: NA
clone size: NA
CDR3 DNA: TGCGCCAGCAGAGGGGGGACAGAGGCCTACGAGCAGTACTTC
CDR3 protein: CASRGGTEAYEQYF

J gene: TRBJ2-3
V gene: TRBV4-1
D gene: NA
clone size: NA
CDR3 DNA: TGCGCCAGCAGCCACAGACAGGACACAGATACGCAGTATTTT
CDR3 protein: CASSHRQDTDTQYF

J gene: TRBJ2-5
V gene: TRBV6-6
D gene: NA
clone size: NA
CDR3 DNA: TGTGCTAGCAGTTATCTAGGTTGGCCCCAAGAGACCCAGTACTTC
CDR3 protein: CASSYLGWPQETQYF

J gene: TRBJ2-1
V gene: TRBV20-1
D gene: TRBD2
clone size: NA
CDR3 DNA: TGCAGTGCTAGAGTTGGTAGCGGGGGGTCCTGGAGCTCCTACAATGAGCAGTTCTTC
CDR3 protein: CSARVGSGGSWSSYNEQFF

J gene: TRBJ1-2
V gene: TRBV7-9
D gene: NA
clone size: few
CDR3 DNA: TGTGCCAGCAGCCACGGGACTGGGAGTCCGAAGGGACGAGCTAACTATGGCTACACCTTC
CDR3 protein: CASSHGTGSPKGRANYGYTF

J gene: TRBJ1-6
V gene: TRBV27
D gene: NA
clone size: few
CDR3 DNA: TGTGCCAGCAGTGTGGGGAACTCACCCCTCCACTTT
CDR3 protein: CASSVGNSPLHF

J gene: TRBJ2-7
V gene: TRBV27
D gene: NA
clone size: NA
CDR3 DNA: TGTGCCAGCAGTAACGGACTTCGCGAGCAGTACTTC
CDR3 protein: CASSNGLREQYF

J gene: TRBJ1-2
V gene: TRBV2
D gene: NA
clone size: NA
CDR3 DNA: TGTGCCAGCAGTGAAGCCCGCCGTGGAGTGGACTATGGCTACACCTTC
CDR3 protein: CASSEARRGVDYGYTF

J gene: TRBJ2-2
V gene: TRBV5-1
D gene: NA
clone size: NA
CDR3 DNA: TGCGCCAGCAGCTTGCAGGGCGTCACCGGGGAGCTGTTTTTT
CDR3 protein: CASSLQGVTGELFF

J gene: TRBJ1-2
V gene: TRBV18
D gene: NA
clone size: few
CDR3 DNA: TGTGCCAGCTCACCCTCAGGTCACAACTATGGCTACACCTTC
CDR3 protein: CASSPSGHNYGYTF

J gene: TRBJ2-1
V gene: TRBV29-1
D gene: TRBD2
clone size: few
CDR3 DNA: TGCAGCGTTAGCGGGAGTCAATACAATGAGCAGTTCTTC
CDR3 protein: CSVSGSQYNEQFF

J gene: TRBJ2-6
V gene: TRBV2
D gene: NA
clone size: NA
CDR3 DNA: TGTGCCAGCCAAGGGTCGGCGTCTGGGGCCAACGTCCTGACTTTC
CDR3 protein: CASQGSASGANVLTF

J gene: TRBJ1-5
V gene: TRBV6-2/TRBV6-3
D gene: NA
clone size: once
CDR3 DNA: TGTGCCAGCAGTTACCTTTCAGGCAATCAGCCCCAGCATTTT
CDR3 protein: CASSYLSGNQPQHF

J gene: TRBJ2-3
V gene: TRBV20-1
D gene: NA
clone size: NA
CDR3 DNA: TGCAGTGCCTCCAGCGGAAGAACTAGCACAGATACGCAGTATTTT
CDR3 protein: CSASSGRTSTDTQYF

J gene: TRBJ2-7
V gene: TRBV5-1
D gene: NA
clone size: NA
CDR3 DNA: TGCGCCAGCAGTGTGACAGGAGCACCCTACGAGCAGTACTTC
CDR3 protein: CASSVTGAPYEQYF

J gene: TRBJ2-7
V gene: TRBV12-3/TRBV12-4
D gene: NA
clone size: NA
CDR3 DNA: TGTGCCAGCAGTTTAATACTAGCCTACGAGCAGTACTTC
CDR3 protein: CASSLILAYEQYF